The 18 T cell receptor beta chains given below trace back to one sample, sequenced in a study of blood T cells in healthy people across ages. It was with a sample-barcoded 5' primer and a J-beta primer mix that a second PCR of roughly 7 to 12 cycles was run. TCRdb ran MiXCR on the 5' RACE reads and lists one entry per CDR3 protein. The sample has about 1.8 million distinct CDR3 sequences; around 48% are singletons. Input material: blood. All receptors come from a woman in her thirties or forties in good health.

This clonotype was seen a handful of times. The rearrangement links TRBV20-1 to TRBJ2-1, with 13 nucleotides matching TRBD2. Unmatched junction bases numbered 6, after V lost 4 bases and J lost 0 bases. CDR1 is DFQATT and CDR2 is SNEGSKA in the germline V gene (reference sequence). The CDR3 is made up of 17 amino acids. CDR3 in DNA: TGCAGTGCTACGGGACTAGCGGGGCTAAGCTCCTACAATGAGCAGTTCTTC. It encodes CSATGLAGLSSYNEQFF.

This clonotype appeared a few times. The gene calls are TRBV6-5 and TRBJ2-1; D tentatively fits TRBD1 or TRBD2 (5 bases each). There are 15 residues in the CDR3. Trimming removed 6 bases at V and 7 bases at J, with 19 bases between. Germline V lookup: CDR1 MNHEY, CDR2 SVGAGI. The CDR3 DNA follows: TGTGCCAGCAGCCCTAAAACGGGACCAGAGAATGAGCAGTTCTTC. It is translated as CASSPKTGPENEQFF.

This clonotype is a singleton in its sample. This chain uses TRBV6-1 with TRBJ2-1, with unresolved D. The CDR3 is 13 amino acids. The germline V and J ends were trimmed by 7 bases and 0 bases, with 7 bases remaining between them. CDR1 and CDR2 (germline): MNHNS, SASEGT. CDR3 protein: CASNKYSYNEQFF. The CDR3 nucleotides are TGTGCCAGCAATAAATACTCCTACAATGAGCAGTTCTTC.

The chain employs TRBV6-2 or TRBV6-3 and TRBJ2-3; the match to TRBD2 covers 7 bases. Trimming cost V 6 bases and J 6 bases; bases outside gene matches: 18. From germline, CDR1 is MNHEY and CDR2 SVGEGT. The CDR3 totals 17 residues. As DNA, the CDR3 is TGTGCCAGCAGGGCTCACAAGGCGGGGGAGCGTGGGGATACGCAGTATTTT. This encodes CASRAHKAGERGDTQYF.

J is TRBJ2-4 and V is TRBV6-1; 7 positions match TRBD1. The germline gives CDR1 MNHNS, CDR2 SASEGT. This CDR3 has 16 residues. V lost 3 bases and J lost 4; bases outside the gene matches: 9. The CDR3, as DNA: TGTGCCAGCAGTGAGGGGACAGCCAATGGGAAAAACATTCAGTACTTC. Protein product: CASSEGTANGKNIQYF.

This chain links TRBV6-5 with TRBJ2-7; the match to TRBD1 covers 8 bases. Germline values: CDR1 MNHEY, CDR2 SVGAGI. J was trimmed by 3 bases and V by 6 bases; bases with no gene match: 10. The CDR3 is made up of 15 amino acids. CDR3 residues: CASSNPDRADYEQYF. The CDR3, as DNA: TGTGCCAGCAGCAACCCGGACAGGGCGGACTACGAGCAGTACTTC.

The rearrangement joins TRBV6-2 or TRBV6-3 to TRBJ2-5, with 10 bases that match TRBD1. Germline CDR1 reads MNHEY; CDR2 reads SVGEGT. V shed 4 bases and J 2 bases; nucleotides not matched to a gene: 7. This CDR3 comprises 16 residues. The CDR3 reads CASSWTGGLLQETQYF. CDR3 nucleotide sequence: TGTGCCAGCAGTTGGACAGGGGGGTTACTTCAAGAGACCCAGTACTTC.

This clonotype has a handful of counts. The chain combines TRBV12-3 or TRBV12-4 with TRBJ2-5; possible D gene TRBD1, 6 bases. With the DNA end fitting TRBJ2-7 better, the J assignment may be wrong. The CDR3 has 13 amino acids. CDR3 DNA: TGTGCCAGCAGTATATCAACAGGGTACGAGCAGTACTTC. Translation gives CASSISTGYEQYF.

This sequence joins TRBV10-3 and TRBJ2-3, with D possibly matching TRBD2 (5 bases). CDR1 and CDR2 (germline): ENHRY, SYGVKD. Trimming removed 6 bases at V and 0 bases at J, with 10 bases between. This CDR3 region has 14 residues. The CDR3 DNA reads TGTGCCATCAGCCCGAGGACTAGCACAGATACGCAGTATTTT. Amino acids: CAISPRTSTDTQYF.

This clonotype occurred a few times. V is TRBV4-2 and J is TRBJ1-2; D may be TRBD1 (6 bases). The CDR3 consists of 15 residues. Trimming removed 0 bases from V and 5 bases from J, with 13 bases in between. The germline V gene has CDR1 LGHNA and CDR2 YNFKEQ. The CDR3 region has the DNA TGTGCCAGCAGCCAAGATGTCAGGGGCGATTATGGCTACACCTTC. Its protein is CASSQDVRGDYGYTF.

The chain couples TRBV5-1 to TRBJ1-6; D may be TRBD1 (5 bases). From germline, CDR1 is SGHRS and CDR2 YFSETQ. The ends were cut back, 4 bases at V and 9 bases at J, with 20 bases in the middle. The CDR3 is 16 amino acids. Written as DNA, the CDR3 is TGCGCCAGCAGCCCCGGGGCCTCAGGACCTAGTTCACCCCTCCACTTT. Translation gives CASSPGASGPSSPLHF.

The chain links TRBV27 to TRBJ2-1, with TRBD1 matching 8 bases. The CDR3 covers 16 residues. J was trimmed by 7 bases and V by 5 bases; bases with no gene match: 13. Germline V gene data show CDR1 as MNHEY and CDR2 as SMNVEV (reference sequence). The chain's CDR3 is CASSQTGQGRGNEQFF. The CDR3, as DNA: TGTGCCAGCAGTCAGACAGGACAGGGCCGAGGAAATGAGCAGTTCTTC.

The chain couples TRBV5-1 to TRBJ2-4, with D possibly matching TRBD2 (6 bases). The J call is uncertain, as TRBJ2-7 better fits the DNA end. This CDR3 is 17 amino acids long. CDR1 and CDR2 (germline): SGHRS, YFSETQ. The chain's CDR3 is CASSLARSGTFSYEQYF. DNA of the CDR3: TGCGCCAGCAGCTTGGCCCGGTCGGGGACTTTCTCCTACGAGCAGTACTTC.

The chain combines TRBV6-2 or TRBV6-3 with TRBJ2-7, with 12 bases identical to TRBD2. The V gene's germline CDR1 is MNHEY and CDR2 SVGEGT. With V trimmed by 7 bases and J by 7 bases, 11 bases remained unmatched. The CDR3 sequence is 15 residues long. CDR3 sequence reads: CASKSGLAGYNEQYF. CDR3 bases: TGTGCCAGCAAATCCGGACTAGCGGGGTACAATGAGCAGTACTTC.

The CDR3 nucleotides are TGTGCCAGCAGTTACCCACAACTCGGGGAGTACTTC. Amino acids: CASSYPQLGEYF. The chain couples TRBV6-2 or TRBV6-3 to TRBJ2-7; D possibly corresponds to TRBD2 (5 bases). The CDR3 extends over 12 amino acids. V lost 2 bases to trimming and J lost 11 bases, with 13 bases between them. CDR1 is MNHEY and CDR2 is SVGEGT in the germline V gene.

The genes are TRBV20-1 and TRBJ2-6; 8 nucleotides line up with TRBD1. Germline lookup yields CDR1 DFQATT and CDR2 SNEGSKA (reference sequence). V lost 1 base and J lost 3; bases outside the gene matches: 11. The CDR3 spans 18 residues. CDR3 DNA: TGCAGTGCTAGAGCCTCCGGACAGGGAGTCTATGGGGCCAACGTCCTGACTTTC. Protein: CSARASGQGVYGANVLTF.

The V call is TRBV18, the J call TRBJ2-7; tentative D call: TRBD2 (5 bases). V was cut by 1 base and J by 10 bases, with 17 bases left in between. The CDR3 is 14 amino acids. Germline CDR1 KGHSH, CDR2 LQKENI. The CDR3 reads CASSPLETSPGQYF. CDR3 nucleotide sequence: TGTGCCAGCTCACCACTGGAAACTTCCCCGGGACAGTACTTC. Supplemented by reference TRBV18 and TRBJ2-7, the full variable domain reads NAGVMQNPRHLVRRRGQEARLRCSPMKGHSHVYWYRQLPEEGLKFMVYLQKENIIDESGMPKERFSAEFPKEGPSILRIQQVVRGDSAAYFCASSPLETSPGQYFGPGTRLTVT.

This clonotype was observed a handful of times. J is TRBJ2-5 and V is TRBV29-1, with D perhaps given as TRBD1 or TRBD2 (5 bases each). CDR3 length: 16 residues. Looked up from germline, CDR1 is SQVTM and CDR2 is ANQGSEA. Trimming took 4 bases from V and 3 from J, leaving 21 bases between them. The CDR3, as DNA: TGCAGCGTTGGAGTTTACTCCGGGACGCCAAAAGAGACCCAGTACTTC. This codes for CSVGVYSGTPKETQYF.